This T cell receptor (beta chain) was sequenced for a study of T cell responses to AZD1222 COVID-19 vaccine. Overall study results and limits: Along spike, vaccine-associated CD4 TCRs were found throughout, with dominance at 160-218 and 743-854.

Note on this clone: Its antigen is undetermined.

Germline V gives CDR1 MDHEN, CDR2 SYDVKM. The CDR3 has 15 residues. The V segment lost 5 bases and the J segment 2 bases; nucleotides outside the gene matches: 7. Profiled with immunoSEQ multiplex PCR; TCRdb holds only in-frame clones, not every one. The repertoire consists of about 120,000 clones, with about nine tenths occurring once and the leading ten covering 4% to 5%. The chain links TRBV28 to TRBJ2-7; 9 bases match TRBD1. Material: peripheral blood, obtained 28 days after the second dose of the MenACWY control vaccine. The sequence was obtained from an adult who received the MenACWY meningococcal vaccine as a control. The CDR3 reads CASSPRTGAPYEQYV. The DNA for the CDR3 is TGTGCCAGCAGTCCCCGGACAGGGGCCCCCTACGAGCAGTACGTC.